The clone carrying this T cell receptor beta chain was seen more than once but under ten times. This sample was taken from a study of Graves' ophthalmopathy and Graves' hyperthyroidism. In the study overall: Peripheral blood was collected at initial diagnosis, before any treatment.

A volume of 9.5 to 10 ml of fresh peripheral blood supplied the PBMCs. Amplifying from RNA transcripts, the study obtained TCR beta CDR3 regions. The authors performed first-round RT-PCR with HTBI primers and then a second-round multiplex PCR. TCRdb passed the multiplex PCR reads through MiXCR, listing each CDR3 protein once. The sample lists some 350,000 distinct CDR3 sequences, roughly 15% occurring once. The sequencing input was peripheral blood. This sequence was found in an adult woman with stable Graves' hyperthyroidism.

The CDR3 spells CASSDGTGRGYTF. The CDR3 DNA is TGTGCCAGCAGTGACGGGACAGGGAGAGGCTACACCTTC. This chain uses TRBV12-3 or TRBV12-4 with TRBJ1-2, with 9 bases identical to TRBD1. The V segment lost 5 bases and the J segment 8 bases; nucleotides outside the gene matches: 6. CDR3 size: 13 residues.